What follows are 10 T cell receptor beta chains derived from one specimen sequenced in a study of graft-versus-host responses after intestinal transplantation. Generated by immunoSEQ multiplex PCR, the TCRdb table keeps only in-frame clones and is missing some. Of approximately 10,000 clones in the sample, about 31% were seen once. This specimen was alloreactive CD4+ T cells from a mixed lymphocyte reaction culture, taken before transplantation. The subset is: CFSE-low proliferating T cells sorted from roughly six-day pre-transplant mixed lymphocyte reaction (GvH or HvG direction). The receptors here all came from a human patient who was an organ donor for intestinal transplantation.

This clone has just a few counts. A junction boundary mismatches the germline segment, possibly from a read error. The chain recombines TRBV6-6 with TRBJ1-6, with 11 bases lining up with TRBD1. This CDR3 is built from 16 residues. Germline-derived CDR1 and CDR2 are MNHNY and SVGAGI (reference sequence). DNA for the CDR3: TGTGCCAGCAGTCACTCCGGGACAGGGGGAAATTCACCCCTCCACTTT. This sequence encodes CASSHSGTGGNSPLHF.

This sequence joins TRBV10-3 and TRBJ2-7; no clear D. V gave up 4 bases and J gave up 3 bases, with 4 bases separating them. The germline V gene encodes CDR1 ENHRY and CDR2 SYGVKD. The CDR3 has 11 residues. The CDR3: CAISGLYEQYF. Written as DNA, the CDR3 is TGTGCCATCAGTGGACTCTACGAGCAGTACTTC.

This chain links TRBV5-1 with TRBJ2-7; 8 bases are a match to TRBD1. This CDR3 has 16 amino acids. Germline CDR1 reads SGHRS; CDR2 reads YFSETQ. The trim removed 4 bases at V and 6 bases at J, leaving 15 bases unmatched. DNA for the CDR3: TGCGCCAGCAGCATAAGTCCCGGGACAGGTATGGGCGAGCAGTACTTC. It is translated as CASSISPGTGMGEQYF.

The chain uses TRBV7-2 and TRBJ1-3, with D unclear. CDR3 length: 16 residues. The V end lost 5 bases, the J end lost 1 base, and 15 bases lay between the germline ends. Germline V gene data show CDR1 as SGHTA and CDR2 as FQGNSA. CDR3 protein: CASSQGLVGSGNTIYF. CDR3 sequence (DNA): TGTGCCAGCAGCCAAGGACTCGTGGGTTCTGGAAACACCATATATTTT.

A few counts support this clone. The CDR3 here is CASRGTGGARGYTF. The CDR3 region has the DNA TGTGCCAGCAGGGGGACAGGGGGCGCAAGAGGCTACACCTTC. The chain carries TRBV28 and TRBJ1-2; 12 positions match TRBD1. With V trimmed by 6 bases and J by 8 bases, 7 bases remained unmatched. This CDR3 comprises 14 residues. Germline V gives CDR1 MDHEN, CDR2 SYDVKM.

This chain uses TRBV5-4 with TRBJ1-2; D remains ambiguous. The V end lost 4 bases, the J end lost 4 bases, and 11 bases lay between the germline ends. The CDR3 is 13 residues long. The germline V gene encodes CDR1 SGHNT and CDR2 YYREEE (reference sequence). CDR3 loop: CASSQTDGYGYTF. In DNA form, the CDR3 reads TGTGCCAGCAGCCAAACAGACGGCTATGGCTACACCTTC.

This clone rates as medium-sized. The chain links TRBV11-3 to TRBJ2-1; 10 bases map to TRBD1. The CDR3 contains 16 residues. The germline V gene has CDR1 SGHNT and CDR2 YENEEA. V was clipped by 5 bases and J by 4 bases; unmatched bases: 8. CDR3 sequence: CASSKEGTGAYNEQFF. Here the CDR3 DNA reads TGTGCCAGCAGCAAAGAGGGGACAGGGGCGTACAATGAGCAGTTCTTC.

CDR3 nucleotide sequence: TGCAGCGCCCAGGACAGCCTCAGAGTCTTGAACACTGAAGCTTTCTTT. The encoded protein is CSAQDSLRVLNTEAFF. J is TRBJ1-1 and V is TRBV29-1; the D gene is possibly TRBD1 (6 bases). V was clipped by 7 bases and J by 0 bases, with 21 bases between them. The CDR3 sequence is 16 residues long. CDR1 is SQVTM and CDR2 is ANQGSEA in the germline V gene. The full variable domain, in which reference TRBV29-1 and TRBJ1-1 provide the parts outside the CDR3, is SAVISQKPSRDICQRGTSLTIQCQVDSQVTMMFWYRQQPGQSLTLIATANQGSEATYESGFVIDKFPISRPNLTFSTLTVSNMSPEDSSIYLCSAQDSLRVLNTEAFFGQGTRLTVV.

Relative to its sample, this clone is medium-sized. This sequence joins TRBV5-1 and TRBJ2-1; D might be TRBD2 (5 bases). Germline CDR1 SGHRS, CDR2 YFSETQ. Trimming took 4 bases from V and 2 from J, leaving 7 bases between them. The CDR3 extends over 13 amino acids. CDR3 DNA: TGCGCCAGCAGCCCCGGGGCCTACAATGAGCAGTTCTTC. It encodes CASSPGAYNEQFF.

The chain is built from TRBV6-5 and TRBJ1-5; D unresolved. From germline, CDR1 is MNHEY and CDR2 SVGAGI. The CDR3 consists of 14 residues. The V and J ends lost 6 bases and 2 bases respectively, with 11 bases between them. The CDR3 reads CASSRGVGNQPQHF. The DNA for the CDR3 is TGTGCCAGCAGCCGCGGGGTAGGCAATCAGCCCCAGCATTTT.